Below, one T cell receptor (beta chain) is given with its context. Its specificity is unknown. This entry comes from a study of T cells in Graves' hyperthyroidism and ophthalmopathy. Overall study findings and caveats: Among thyroid clonotypes expanded above 0.001, most also appeared in blood. The model forecast ophthalmopathy, anticipating it by a median around 6.5 months before onset. Separation of ophthalmopathy from stable hyperthyroidism was achieved by a 13 V-J model.

Each diagnosis drew on symptoms, thyroxine, TRAb, thyroid ultrasound and orbital computed tomography findings. CDR3 length: 14 residues. Germline V gene sequence: CDR1 WSHSY, CDR2 SAAADI. V lost 0 bases and J lost 3, with 8 bases in between. TCR beta CDR3 regions were amplified from RNA. First-round RT-PCR with HTBI primers amplified the TCR CDR3 region. A single record per CDR3 protein comes from TCRdb applying MiXCR to the multiplex PCR reads. Of roughly 510,000 distinct CDR3 sequences in the sample, over 45% were seen once. The TCR was taken from an adult woman with Graves' disease, either hyperthyroidism or ophthalmopathy (not recorded which). Specimen: peripheral blood or thyroid tissue (not recorded which). The chain employs TRBV10-2 and TRBJ1-2; D is ambiguous. For the CDR3, the DNA is TGCGCCAGCAGTGAGTCAGGATCGGACTATGGCTACACCTTC. As protein: CASSESGSDYGYTF.